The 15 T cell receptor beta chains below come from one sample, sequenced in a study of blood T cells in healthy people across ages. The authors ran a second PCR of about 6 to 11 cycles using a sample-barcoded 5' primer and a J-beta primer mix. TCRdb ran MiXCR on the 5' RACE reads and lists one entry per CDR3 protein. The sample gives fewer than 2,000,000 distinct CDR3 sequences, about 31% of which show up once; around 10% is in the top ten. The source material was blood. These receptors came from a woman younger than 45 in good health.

DNA for the CDR3: TGTGCCAGCAGTGACTCCGGGAGGGGCTCCTACGAGCAGTACTTC. It is translated as CASSDSGRGSYEQYF. The chain links TRBV2 to TRBJ2-7, with 8 nucleotides matching TRBD2. Per germline, CDR1 SNHLY and CDR2 FYNNEI. The CDR3 sequence is 15 residues long. V lost 3 bases to trimming and J lost 0 bases; unmatched junction nucleotides: 4.

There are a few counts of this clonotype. The CDR3 here is CASSERQEETQYF. The CDR3 DNA reads as TGTGCCAGCAGTGAAAGGCAGGAAGAGACCCAGTACTTC. The chain uses TRBV2 and TRBJ2-5; D remains unclear. The CDR3 is made up of 13 amino acids. Germline CDR1 reads SNHLY; CDR2 reads FYNNEI. V dropped 2 bases and J dropped 3 bases, with 7 bases sitting between them.

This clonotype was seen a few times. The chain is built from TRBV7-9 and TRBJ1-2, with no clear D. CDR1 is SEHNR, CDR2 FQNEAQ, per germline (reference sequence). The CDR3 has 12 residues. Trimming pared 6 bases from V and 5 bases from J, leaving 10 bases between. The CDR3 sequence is CASRPEEYGYTF. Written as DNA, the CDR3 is TGTGCCAGCAGGCCAGAGGAATATGGCTACACCTTC.

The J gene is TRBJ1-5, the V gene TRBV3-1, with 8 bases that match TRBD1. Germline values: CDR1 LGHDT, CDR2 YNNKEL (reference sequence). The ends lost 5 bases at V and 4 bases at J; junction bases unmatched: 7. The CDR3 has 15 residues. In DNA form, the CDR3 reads TGTGCCAGCAGCTGGGGACAGGCAAAAAATCAGCCCCAGCATTTT. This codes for CASSWGQAKNQPQHF.

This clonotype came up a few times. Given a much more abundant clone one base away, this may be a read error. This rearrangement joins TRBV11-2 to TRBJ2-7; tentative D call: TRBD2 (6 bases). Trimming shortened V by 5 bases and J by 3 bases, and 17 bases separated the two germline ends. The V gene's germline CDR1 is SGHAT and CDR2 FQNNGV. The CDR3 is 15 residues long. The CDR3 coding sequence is TGTGCCAGCAGCCCCAGGAGGGTGCGGTTCTACGAGCAGTACTTC. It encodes CASSPRRVRFYEQYF.

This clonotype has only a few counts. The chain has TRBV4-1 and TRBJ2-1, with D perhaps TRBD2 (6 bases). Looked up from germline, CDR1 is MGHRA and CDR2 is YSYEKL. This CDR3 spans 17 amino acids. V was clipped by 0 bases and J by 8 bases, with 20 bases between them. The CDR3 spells CASSQEGIGGSKDEQFF. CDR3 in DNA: TGCGCCAGCAGCCAAGAGGGGATCGGGGGTTCAAAGGATGAGCAGTTCTTC.

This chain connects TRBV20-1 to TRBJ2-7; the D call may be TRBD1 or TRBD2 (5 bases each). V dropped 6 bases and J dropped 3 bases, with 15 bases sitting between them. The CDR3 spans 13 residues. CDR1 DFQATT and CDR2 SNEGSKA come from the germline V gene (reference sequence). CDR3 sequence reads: CSAGTLVYYEQYF. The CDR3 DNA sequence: TGCAGTGCCGGGACCCTAGTTTACTACGAGCAGTACTTC.

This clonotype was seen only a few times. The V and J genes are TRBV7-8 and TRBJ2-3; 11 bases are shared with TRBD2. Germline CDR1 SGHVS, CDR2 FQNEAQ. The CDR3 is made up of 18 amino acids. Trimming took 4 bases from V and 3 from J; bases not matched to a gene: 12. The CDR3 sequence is CASSSELAGGAFTDTQYF. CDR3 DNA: TGTGCCAGCAGCTCAGAATTAGCGGGAGGGGCGTTTACAGATACGCAGTATTTT.

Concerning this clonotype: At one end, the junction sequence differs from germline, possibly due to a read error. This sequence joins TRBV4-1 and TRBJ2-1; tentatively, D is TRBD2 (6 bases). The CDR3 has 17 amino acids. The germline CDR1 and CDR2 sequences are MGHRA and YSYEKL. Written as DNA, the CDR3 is TGCGCCAGCAGCCAAGACCTGTGGCGGGACGGTCTCAATGAGCAGGTCTTC. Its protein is CASSQDLWRDGLNEQVF.

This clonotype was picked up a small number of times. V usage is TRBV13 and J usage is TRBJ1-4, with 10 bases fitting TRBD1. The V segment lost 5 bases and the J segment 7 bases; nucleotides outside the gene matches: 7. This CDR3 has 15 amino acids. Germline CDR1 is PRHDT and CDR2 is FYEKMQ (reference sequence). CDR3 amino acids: CASSNGQGVVEKLFF. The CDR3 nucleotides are TGTGCCAGCAGCAACGGACAGGGGGTGGTTGAAAAACTGTTTTTT.

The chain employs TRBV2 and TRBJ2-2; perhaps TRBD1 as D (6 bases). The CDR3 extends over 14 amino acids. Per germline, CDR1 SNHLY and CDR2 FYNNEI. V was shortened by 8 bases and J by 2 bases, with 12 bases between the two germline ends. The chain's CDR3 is CASRGQLNTGELFF. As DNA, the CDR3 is TGTGCCAGCCGAGGACAGCTTAACACCGGGGAGCTGTTTTTT.

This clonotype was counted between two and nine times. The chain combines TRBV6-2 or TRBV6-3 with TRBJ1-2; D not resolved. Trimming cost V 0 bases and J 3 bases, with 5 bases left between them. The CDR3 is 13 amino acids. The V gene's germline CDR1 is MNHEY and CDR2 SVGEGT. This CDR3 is CASSYSGYYGYTF. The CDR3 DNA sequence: TGTGCCAGCAGTTACTCAGGATACTATGGCTACACCTTC.

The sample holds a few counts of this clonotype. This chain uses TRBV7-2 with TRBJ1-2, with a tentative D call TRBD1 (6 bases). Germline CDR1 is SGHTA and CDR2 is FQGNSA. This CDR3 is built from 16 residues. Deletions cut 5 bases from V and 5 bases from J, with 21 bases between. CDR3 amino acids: CASSLRRGEMGYGYTF. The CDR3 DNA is TGTGCCAGCAGCCTCAGAAGGGGGGAGATGGGGTATGGCTACACCTTC.

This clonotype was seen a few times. CDR3 sequence (DNA): TGTGCCAGCAGCGCGGGACAGGGGTTGGAGGAGCAGTACTTC. Protein sequence: CASSAGQGLEEQYF. This rearrangement joins TRBV4-2 to TRBJ2-7, with 10 bases fitting TRBD1. The junction had 8 bases not matched to a gene; V was cut back by 5 bases and J by 7 bases. The germline V gene has CDR1 LGHNA and CDR2 YNFKEQ. The CDR3 length is 14 residues.

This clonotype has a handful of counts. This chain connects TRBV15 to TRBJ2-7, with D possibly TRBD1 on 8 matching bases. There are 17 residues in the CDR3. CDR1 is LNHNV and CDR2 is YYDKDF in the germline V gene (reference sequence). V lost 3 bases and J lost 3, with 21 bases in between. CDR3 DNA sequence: TGTGCCACCAGCAGGGGACTACCGGGACAGGTAGTCTACGAGCAGTACTTC. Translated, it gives CATSRGLPGQVVYEQYF.